This T cell receptor (beta chain) stems from a study of T cell responses to AZD1222 COVID-19 vaccine. Profiled with immunoSEQ multiplex PCR; TCRdb holds only in-frame clones, not every one. The sample contains 100,000 or so clones, 85% to 90% of which appear only once. The CDR3 loop spans 11 amino acids. The germline gives CDR1 SGHAT, CDR2 FQNNGV. Deletions cut 2 bases from V and 6 bases from J, with 5 bases between. Source: peripheral blood, taken on day 0 of AZD1222 vaccination. This chain links TRBV11-2 with TRBJ2-7; D remains unclear. The receptor comes from an adult in good health. CDR3 DNA: TGTGCCAGCAGCTTATGGGGCGAGCAGTACTTC. This sequence encodes CASSLWGEQYF.